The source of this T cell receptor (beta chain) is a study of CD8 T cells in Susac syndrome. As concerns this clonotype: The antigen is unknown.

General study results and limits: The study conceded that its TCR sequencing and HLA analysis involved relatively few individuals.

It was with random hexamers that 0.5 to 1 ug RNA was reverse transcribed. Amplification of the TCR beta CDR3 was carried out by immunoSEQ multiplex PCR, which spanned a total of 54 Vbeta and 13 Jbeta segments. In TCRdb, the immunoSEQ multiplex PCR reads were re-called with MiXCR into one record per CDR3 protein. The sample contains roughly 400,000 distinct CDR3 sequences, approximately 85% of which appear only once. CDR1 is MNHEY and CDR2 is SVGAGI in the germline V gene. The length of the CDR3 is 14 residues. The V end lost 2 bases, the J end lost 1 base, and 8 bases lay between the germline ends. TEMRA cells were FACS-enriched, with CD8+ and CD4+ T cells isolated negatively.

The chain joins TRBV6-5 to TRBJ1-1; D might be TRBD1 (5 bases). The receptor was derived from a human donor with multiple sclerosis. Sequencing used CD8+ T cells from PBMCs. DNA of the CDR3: TGTGCCAGCAGTTACGGGACTCAGAACACTGAAGCTTTCTTT. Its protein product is CASSYGTQNTEAFF.